This TCR beta chain is drawn from a study of shared clonotypes between healthy human individuals. Deletions cut 2 bases from V and 2 bases from J, with 16 bases between. The CDR3 sequence is 18 residues long. The germline V gene encodes CDR1 SEHNR and CDR2 FQNEAQ (reference sequence). Measured with immunoSEQ multiplex PCR; TCRdb has only the in-frame clones, and not every one. The sample includes roughly 1 million clones, around three quarters of them seen just once. This receptor was taken from a man aged 18-30 years in good health. Some clones in this sample may be carry-over from other donors' samples. The chain joins TRBV7-9 to TRBJ2-6; D is undetermined. The source material was memory CD4+ T cells from PBMCs. As for subset: CD45RA-negative fraction. As DNA, the CDR3 is TGTGCCAGCAGCTTATTAGTGGGGTCGGATGCTGGGGCCAACGTCCTGACTTTC. Amino acids: CASSLLVGSDAGANVLTF.